This T cell receptor beta chain was identified during a study of blood T cell repertoires in COVID-19. In the study overall: T cells, B-cell-depleted T cells, or PBMCs provided the cDNA or gDNA that served as material.

Germline V lookup: CDR1 MNHEY, CDR2 SMNVEV (reference sequence). The V and J ends lost 7 bases and 5 bases, in that order; junction bases with no gene match: 10. The CDR3 spans 16 residues. Under the authors' procedure: Amplified reference gene primers provided the basis for estimating nucleated cell counts. Assay used: immunoSEQ multiplex PCR; TCRdb lists only in-frame clones, some missing. V, J and clone size are taken as reported in that table, and D and trimming were inferred from the DNA itself. The sample comprises a few hundred thousand clones, around 82% of which are singletons, and around 1.2% rests with the top ten.

The sample was peripheral blood. This clonotype was sampled from a woman aged 50 to 60 with acute or convalescent COVID-19. V and J are TRBV27 and TRBJ2-2; 10 positions agree with TRBD1. The CDR3 is CASTNPDRGTTGELFF. The CDR3 bases are TGTGCCAGCACAAACCCGGACAGGGGGACTACCGGGGAGCTGTTTTTT.